The clone carrying this T cell receptor (beta chain) came up a few times. A clone one base away is much larger, so this may be a read error. The DNA is omitted, as the CDR3 cannot be located on it reliably, and the CDR3 follows TCRdb's listing. Looked up from germline, CDR1 is DFQATT and CDR2 is SNEGSKA (reference sequence). The CDR3 is 12 residues long, ends included. This specimen comes from a study of breast tumors, draining lymph nodes, adjacent tissues. TCRdb re-called the multiplex PCR reads with MiXCR, one entry per CDR3 protein. The sample yields over 150,000 distinct CDR3 sequences, about 32% seen once. The lymph nodes were axillary draining lymph nodes from breast cancer patients.

The origin of this receptor is a female donor with breast cancer. Some clones in this sample may be carry-over from other donors' samples. V usage is TRBV20-1 and J usage is TRBJ1-2; no check of the table's D call, TRBD1, against the DNA was made. Sample: axillary lymph node tissue. CDR3 residues: CSAFAGGNGSTF.